Given below is one T cell receptor (beta chain) in context. Its target is unknown. This record belongs to a study of T cell responses to AZD1222 COVID-19 vaccine. Study results and caveats: Donors, mostly white British, included more females; clonal diversity was possibly underestimated. Repertoire sampling was restricted to post-peak T cell response timepoints. CD4 TCRs linked to vaccination spanned spike, dominating at 160-218 and 743-854. Variant regions that are unmutated are reportedly the target of nearly half of spike-specific TCRs.

Profiled with immunoSEQ multiplex PCR; TCRdb holds only in-frame clones, not every one. In the table there are around 83,000 clones, roughly 84% of which are singletons. Specimen: peripheral blood, collected on day 0 of AZD1222 vaccination. The receptor was derived from an adult in good health.

In DNA form, the CDR3 reads TGTGCCAGCAGCCCTCGACAGGGGCCGGATGAAAAACTGTTTTTT. It specifies CASSPRQGPDEKLFF. The genes are TRBV9 and TRBJ1-4; 8 nucleotides agree with TRBD1. With V trimmed by 4 bases and J by 6 bases, 8 bases remained unmatched. The CDR3 is made up of 15 amino acids. The V gene's germline CDR1 is SGDLS and CDR2 YYNGEE.